This TCR beta chain emerged from a study of blood T cell repertoires in COVID-19. Study context: Spain, Italy and the United States supplied samples that represented acute and convalescent COVID-19. PBMCs, B-cell-depleted T cells, or T cells were the source of the cDNA or gDNA that made up the material.

Assay: immunoSEQ multiplex PCR; the TCRdb copy retains only in-frame clones and omits some. The table has about 250,000 clones, roughly nine tenths seen once. Germline V gene lookup returns CDR1 MDHEN and CDR2 SYDVKM. V lost 7 bases to trimming and J lost 0 bases, with 13 bases between them. The CDR3 is 15 amino acids. This clone was seen a single time. Which cohort a participant joined came from the clinical history participants gave. Cohort 3 recovery required two negative PCRs, clearance, or symptom resolution. This TCR came from a woman under 30 who had recovered from COVID-19. Sequenced input: PBMCs or T cells enriched from blood (not recorded which). The chain couples TRBV28 to TRBJ1-5, with a possible D match to TRBD1 (5 bases). The CDR3 sequence: CASTPRQNSNQPQHF. As DNA, the CDR3 is TGTGCCAGCACCCCAAGACAGAATAGCAATCAGCCCCAGCATTTT.